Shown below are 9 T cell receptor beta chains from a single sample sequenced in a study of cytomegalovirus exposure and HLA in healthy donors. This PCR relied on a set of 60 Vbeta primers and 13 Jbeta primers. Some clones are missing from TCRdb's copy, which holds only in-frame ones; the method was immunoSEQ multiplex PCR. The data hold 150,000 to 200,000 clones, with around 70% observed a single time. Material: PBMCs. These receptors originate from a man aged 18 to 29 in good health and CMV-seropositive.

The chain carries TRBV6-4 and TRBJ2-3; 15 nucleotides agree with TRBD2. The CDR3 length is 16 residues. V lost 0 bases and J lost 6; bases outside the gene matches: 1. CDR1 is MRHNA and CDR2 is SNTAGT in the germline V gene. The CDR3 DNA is TGTGCCAGCAGTGACTCGGGGACTAGCGGGAGGGATACGCAGTATTTT. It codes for CASSDSGTSGRDTQYF.

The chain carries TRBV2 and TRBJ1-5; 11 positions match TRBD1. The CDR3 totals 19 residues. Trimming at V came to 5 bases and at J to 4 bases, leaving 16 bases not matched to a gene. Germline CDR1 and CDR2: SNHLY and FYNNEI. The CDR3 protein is CASSPPLRGQGVTNQPQHF. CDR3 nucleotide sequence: TGTGCCAGCAGTCCCCCCCTCAGGGGACAGGGGGTTACAAATCAGCCCCAGCATTTT.

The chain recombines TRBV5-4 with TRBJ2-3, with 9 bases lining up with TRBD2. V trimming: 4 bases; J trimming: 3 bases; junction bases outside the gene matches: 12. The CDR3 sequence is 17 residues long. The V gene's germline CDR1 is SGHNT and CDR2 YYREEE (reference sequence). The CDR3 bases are TGTGCCAGCAGCATCGGGAGCGGGAGGCTGGGTACAGATACGCAGTATTTT. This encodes CASSIGSGRLGTDTQYF.

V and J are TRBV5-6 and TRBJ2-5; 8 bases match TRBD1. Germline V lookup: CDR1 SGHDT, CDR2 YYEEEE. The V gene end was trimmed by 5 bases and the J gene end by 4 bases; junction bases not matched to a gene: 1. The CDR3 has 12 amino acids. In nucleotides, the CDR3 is TGTGCCAGCAGTGGACAGGGAGAGACCCAGTACTTC. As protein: CASSGQGETQYF.

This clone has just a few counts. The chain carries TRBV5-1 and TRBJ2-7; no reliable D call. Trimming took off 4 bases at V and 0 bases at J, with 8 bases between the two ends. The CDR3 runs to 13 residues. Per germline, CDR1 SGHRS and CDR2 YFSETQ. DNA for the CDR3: TGCGCCAGCAGCGCCGATAGCTCCTACGAGCAGTACGTC. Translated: CASSADSSYEQYV.

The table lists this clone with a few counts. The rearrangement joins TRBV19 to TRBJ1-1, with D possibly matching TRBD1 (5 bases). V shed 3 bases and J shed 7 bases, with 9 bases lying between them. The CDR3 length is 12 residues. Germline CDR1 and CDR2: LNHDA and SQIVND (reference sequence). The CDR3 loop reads CASSMGRREAFF. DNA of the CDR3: TGTGCCAGTAGTATGGGGCGCCGTGAAGCTTTCTTT. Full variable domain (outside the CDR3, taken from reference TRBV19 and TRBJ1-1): DGGITQSPKYLFRKEGQNVTLSCEQNLNHDAMYWYRQDPGQGLRLIYYSQIVNDFQKGDIAEGYSVSREKKESFPLTVTSAQKNPTAFYLCASSMGRREAFFGQGTRLTVV.

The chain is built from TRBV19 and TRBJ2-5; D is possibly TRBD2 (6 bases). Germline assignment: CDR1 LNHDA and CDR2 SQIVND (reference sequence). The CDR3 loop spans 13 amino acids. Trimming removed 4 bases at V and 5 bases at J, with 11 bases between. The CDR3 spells CASSTRGIETQYF. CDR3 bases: TGTGCCAGTAGTACCCGGGGGATCGAGACCCAGTACTTC.

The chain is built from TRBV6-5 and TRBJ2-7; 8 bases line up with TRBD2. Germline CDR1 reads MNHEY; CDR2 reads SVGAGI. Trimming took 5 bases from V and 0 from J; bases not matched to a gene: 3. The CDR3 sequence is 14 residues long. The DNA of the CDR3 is TGTGCCAGCAGTCGGACTAGCAGCTCCTACGAGCAGTACGTC. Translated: CASSRTSSSYEQYV.

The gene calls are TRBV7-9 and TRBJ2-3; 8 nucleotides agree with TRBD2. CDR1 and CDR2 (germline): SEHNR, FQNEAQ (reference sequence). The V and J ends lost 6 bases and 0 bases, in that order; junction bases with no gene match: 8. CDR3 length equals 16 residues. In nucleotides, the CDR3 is TGTGCCAGCAGTCGTGGAATAGCGGGAAGCACAGATACGCAGTATTTT. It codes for CASSRGIAGSTDTQYF.